What follows are 27 T cell receptor beta chains derived from one specimen sequenced in a study of blood T cell repertoires in COVID-19. Some clones are missing from TCRdb's copy, which holds only in-frame ones; the method was immunoSEQ multiplex PCR. Among around 310,000 clones listed, 70% to 90% were seen once. The sample taken for sequencing was peripheral blood. All receptors come from a woman aged 60 to 75 with acute or convalescent COVID-19.

V is TRBV19 and J is TRBJ2-3, with D perhaps TRBD1 (5 bases). This CDR3 is built from 15 residues. Germline lookup yields CDR1 LNHDA and CDR2 SQIVND (reference sequence). With 7 bases removed from V and 4 bases from J, the gap between germline ends came to 18 bases. The CDR3 sequence: CASKQRPGPPDTQYF. CDR3 bases: TGTGCCAGTAAACAGAGGCCAGGGCCCCCAGATACGCAGTATTTT. The full variable domain, with the rest looked up from reference TRBV19 and TRBJ2-3, is DGGITQSPKYLFRKEGQNVTLSCEQNLNHDAMYWYRQDPGQGLRLIYYSQIVNDFQKGDIAEGYSVSREKKESFPLTVTSAQKNPTAFYLCASKQRPGPPDTQYFGPGTRLTVL.

The chain links TRBV25-1 to TRBJ1-5; 10 nucleotides match TRBD1. Germline assignment: CDR1 MGHDK and CDR2 SYGVNS. The CDR3 runs 14 residues. Trimming cost V 8 bases and J 4 bases; bases outside gene matches: 5. In DNA, the CDR3 is TGTGCCAGCCGAGGGACAGGGGAAAATCAGCCCCAGCATTTT. It codes for CASRGTGENQPQHF.

V and J are TRBV18 and TRBJ2-3; maybe TRBD2 (5 bases). Trimming took 5 bases from V and 3 from J, leaving 18 bases between them. Germline V gene lookup returns CDR1 KGHSH and CDR2 LQKENI. This CDR3 spans 16 amino acids. DNA for the CDR3: TGTGCCAGCTCATCCGCGTCACAAGGCGGGACAGATACGCAGTATTTT. Its translation is CASSSASQGGTDTQYF.

This clone was seen just once. The J gene is TRBJ2-7, the V gene TRBV6-6, with 7 bases fitting TRBD2. The length of the CDR3 is 13 residues. Trimming at V came to 2 bases and at J to 7 bases, leaving 5 bases not matched to a gene. Germline CDR1 is MNHNY and CDR2 is SVGAGI (reference sequence). CDR3 region: CASSYRLAGEQYF. In DNA, the CDR3 is TGTGCCAGCAGTTACAGACTAGCTGGAGAGCAGTACTTC.

The chain is built from TRBV6-1 and TRBJ2-2; no clear D gene. The CDR3 is 14 residues long. Germline CDR1 MNHNS, CDR2 SASEGT. Trimming pared 0 bases from V and 7 bases from J, leaving 9 bases between. The chain's CDR3 is CASSEAVSGGELFF. The CDR3 DNA is TGTGCCAGCAGTGAAGCGGTCTCAGGCGGGGAGCTGTTTTTT.

The chain recombines TRBV15 with TRBJ1-4; TRBD1 agrees at 8 bases. The length of the CDR3 is 14 residues. The trim removed 8 bases at V and 10 bases at J, leaving 12 bases unmatched. Germline V CDR1 and CDR2: LNHNV, YYDKDF (reference sequence). CDR3 DNA: TGTGCCACCCAGCCCGGGACAGGCCGCGGAAAACTGTTTTTT. It yields the protein CATQPGTGRGKLFF.

The V call is TRBV28, the J call TRBJ2-7, with a possible D match to TRBD1 (6 bases). The V gene lost 11 bases and the J gene lost 7 bases, with 24 bases spanning the gap. The CDR3 runs to 14 residues. Germline V gives CDR1 MDHEN, CDR2 SYDVKM. The CDR3 sequence: CAAVELGGTGEQYF. In DNA form, the CDR3 reads TGTGCCGCAGTGGAGTTAGGGGGTACCGGGGAGCAGTACTTC.

The V and J genes are TRBV3-1 (or the pseudogene TRBV3-2) and TRBJ1-1, with no clear D. The germline V gene has CDR1 LGHDT and CDR2 YNNKEL (reference sequence). The CDR3 contains 12 residues. Trimming took 6 bases from V and 4 from J, leaving 9 bases between them. CDR3 sequence: CASRSEGTEAFF. In nucleotides, the CDR3 is TGTGCCAGCAGGTCGGAGGGCACTGAAGCTTTCTTT.

V is TRBV25-1 and J is TRBJ1-2; D remains ambiguous. CDR1 and CDR2 (germline): MGHDK, SYGVNS. Trimming pared 5 bases from V and 5 bases from J, leaving 15 bases between. This CDR3 region has 14 residues. In nucleotides, the CDR3 is TGTGCCAGCAGTTCCCCGCTGCCGGGGTATGGCTACACCTTC. Encoded protein: CASSSPLPGYGYTF.

This chain connects TRBV20-1 to TRBJ1-1; TRBD1 is a possible D gene (6 bases). The CDR3 is 14 amino acids. Germline CDR1 is DFQATT and CDR2 is SNEGSKA (reference sequence). Trimming left V 3 bases short and J 5 bases short, with 16 bases between. CDR3 DNA sequence: TGCAGTGCTAGTCCGGAACAGGGTTGGACTGAAGCTTTCTTT. This translates into CSASPEQGWTEAFF.

The DNA for the CDR3 is TGCGCCAGCAGCTCACAGACAGGCCCCTCTGGGGCCAACGTCCTGACTTTC. Translating gives CASSSQTGPSGANVLTF. The chain combines TRBV5-1 with TRBJ2-6; D is possibly TRBD1 (6 bases). CDR1 and CDR2 from the germline V gene are SGHRS and YFSETQ. V was cut by 3 bases and J by 0 bases, with 13 bases left in between. The length of the CDR3 is 17 residues.

This chain joins TRBV5-6 and TRBJ1-3; D possibly corresponds to TRBD1 (6 bases). The CDR3 has 14 amino acids. Germline V CDR1 and CDR2: SGHDT, YYEEEE. V was cut by 5 bases and J by 2 bases, with 11 bases left in between. The CDR3 bases are TGTGCCAGCAGGTTACAGGGTACTGGAAACACCATATATTTT. It is translated as CASRLQGTGNTIYF. Supplemented by reference TRBV5-6 and TRBJ1-3, the full variable domain reads DAGVTQSPTHLIKTRGQQVTLRCSPKSGHDTVSWYQQALGQGPQFIFQYYEEEERQRGNFPDRFSGHQFPNYSSELNVNALLLGDSALYLCASRLQGTGNTIYFGEGSWLTVV.

The rearrangement links TRBV21-1 to TRBJ1-5; the table names TRBD1, a call not compared with the DNA. TRBV21-1 is labeled a pseudogene. This CDR3 is 15 amino acids long. CDR3 protein: CASSKPGTGEQPQHF. CDR3 sequence (DNA): TGTGCCAGCAGCAAACCCGGGACAGGGGAACAGCCCCAGCATTTT.

The chain is built from TRBV5-4 and TRBJ2-1; weak D call: TRBD1 (6 bases). V lost 2 bases, J lost 4 bases, and 10 bases lay in between. The CDR3 sequence is 14 residues long. The germline V gene encodes CDR1 SGHNT and CDR2 YYREEE (reference sequence). CDR3 bases: TGTGCCAGCAGCTTCGAGACAGGATACAATGAGCAGTTCTTC. As protein: CASSFETGYNEQFF.

V and J are TRBV14 and TRBJ2-3, with TRBD2 identical over 8 bases. In germline, CDR1 is SGHDN, CDR2 FVKESK. CDR3 size: 16 residues. Trimming removed 5 bases from V and 3 bases from J; junction bases left unmatched: 10. This chain's CDR3 is CASSFRAGGRTDTQYF. In nucleotides, the CDR3 is TGTGCCAGCAGCTTCCGGGCGGGAGGTCGGACAGATACGCAGTATTTT.

V is TRBV4-3 and J is TRBJ2-2; possible D gene TRBD2, 6 bases. The CDR3 consists of 14 residues. Germline V gene lookup returns CDR1 LGHNA and CDR2 YSLEER. V lost 0 bases to trimming and J lost 6 bases, with 8 bases between them. In DNA form, the CDR3 reads TGCGCCAGCAGCCAAGAAGAGCGGGCCGGGGAGCTGTTTTTT. It is translated as CASSQEERAGELFF.

J is TRBJ1-1 and V is TRBV19; D not certain. The CDR3 has 14 residues. Trimming stripped 7 bases from V and 1 base from J, with 13 bases between. The germline V gene has CDR1 LNHDA and CDR2 SQIVND (reference sequence). The CDR3 DNA reads as TGTGCCAGTACCGCTCGGAGGCAGAACACTGAAGCTTTCTTT. It specifies CASTARRQNTEAFF.

The chain has TRBV7-2 and TRBJ1-1, with a tentative D call TRBD1 (6 bases). This CDR3 region has 13 residues. The ends were cut back, 7 bases at V and 1 base at J, with 10 bases in the middle. Germline CDR1 is SGHTA and CDR2 is FQGNSA. DNA of the CDR3: TGTGCCAGCATCGCACAGGGGAACACTGAAGCTTTCTTT. This sequence encodes CASIAQGNTEAFF.

V usage is TRBV7-3 and J usage is TRBJ1-1; 7 positions match TRBD1. V shed 5 bases, J shed 5 bases, and the junction held 11 bases outside the gene matches. Germline-derived CDR1 and CDR2 are SGHTA and FQGTGA. The CDR3 has 15 residues. CDR3 bases: TGTGCCAGCAGCCGCACCTCGGGACAGCATACTGAAGCTTTCTTT. It is translated as CASSRTSGQHTEAFF. Supplemented by reference TRBV7-3 and TRBJ1-1, the full variable domain reads GAGVSQTPSNKVTEKGKYVELRCDPISGHTALYWYRQSLGQGPEFLIYFQGTGAADDSGLPNDRFFAVRPEGSVSTLKIQRTERGDSAVYLCASSRTSGQHTEAFFGQGTRLTVV.

The rearrangement links TRBV3-1 (or the pseudogene TRBV3-2) to TRBJ2-5; 8 bases align to TRBD1. The CDR3 consists of 15 residues. Trimming took 2 bases from V and 5 from J; bases not matched to a gene: 7. Looked up from germline, CDR1 is LGHDT and CDR2 is YNNKEL (reference sequence). The CDR3 protein is CASSQLGQGRETQYF. CDR3 bases: TGTGCCAGCAGCCAACTCGGACAGGGAAGGGAGACCCAGTACTTC.

This clone has only one observation. This chain connects TRBV12-3 or TRBV12-4 to TRBJ2-3; D unclear. Trimming took 3 bases from V and 5 from J, leaving 6 bases between them. The CDR3 is 12 amino acids. The CDR3 sequence is CASSLLEDTQYF. The CDR3, as DNA: TGTGCCAGCAGTTTGCTAGAAGATACGCAGTATTTT.

The CDR3 sequence is CATAGGLSGNTIYF. CDR3 bases: TGTGCCACCGCGGGCGGCCTCTCTGGAAACACCATATATTTT. The chain combines TRBV11-2 with TRBJ1-3, with D unresolved. Germline assignment: CDR1 SGHAT and CDR2 FQNNGV. The CDR3 has 14 amino acids. V dropped 10 bases and J dropped 0 bases, with 13 bases sitting between them. The full variable domain, in which reference TRBV11-2 and TRBJ1-3 provide the parts outside the CDR3, is EAGVAQSPRYKIIEKRQSVAFWCNPISGHATLYWYQQILGQGPKLLIQFQNNGVVDDSQLPKDRFSAERLKGVDSTLKIQPAKLEDSAVYLCATAGGLSGNTIYFGEGSWLTVV.

The rearrangement joins TRBV7-9 to TRBJ1-4; tentatively, D is TRBD1 (6 bases). Trimming pared 5 bases from V and 1 base from J, leaving 14 bases between. The CDR3 has 16 residues. Germline assignment: CDR1 SEHNR and CDR2 FQNEAQ (reference sequence). The CDR3: CASSAIGGETNEKLFF. The CDR3 coding sequence is TGTGCCAGCAGCGCCATAGGGGGGGAAACTAATGAAAAACTGTTTTTT.

V is TRBV7-3 and J is TRBJ2-1, with D hard to call. This CDR3 has 13 amino acids. Trimming left V 2 bases short and J 3 bases short, with 5 bases between. Germline V gene sequence: CDR1 SGHTA, CDR2 FQGTGA. The DNA for the CDR3 is TGTGCCAGCAGCTTACTCGGCTACAATGAGCAGTTCTTC. Translating it yields CASSLLGYNEQFF.

The sample holds a few counts of this clone. J is TRBJ2-1 and V is TRBV2, with 10 bases identical to TRBD1. V trimming: 8 bases; J trimming: 5 bases; junction bases outside the gene matches: 6. The CDR3 covers 14 residues. Germline CDR1 SNHLY, CDR2 FYNNEI. CDR3 bases: TGTGCCAGCGCTCCGGGACAGGGGCACAATGAGCAGTTCTTC. This encodes CASAPGQGHNEQFF.

With respect to this clone: The same CDR3 arises from other DNA sequences in this sample as well. This chain connects TRBV9 to TRBJ2-7; 9 bases are a match to TRBD2. The CDR3 loop spans 14 amino acids. CDR1 SGDLS and CDR2 YYNGEE come from the germline V gene. The ends lost 0 bases at V and 3 bases at J; junction bases unmatched: 1. This chain's CDR3 is CASSVDSGSYEQYF. The CDR3 nucleotides read TGTGCCAGCAGCGTAGATAGCGGGAGCTACGAGCAGTACTTC.

The chain links TRBV6-5 to TRBJ1-3, with no clear D. The V gene's germline CDR1 is MNHEY and CDR2 SVGAGI. Trimming cost V 6 bases and J 0 bases, with 12 bases left between them. The CDR3 is made up of 15 amino acids. The CDR3 region is CASSAWLVSGNTIYF. The CDR3 nucleotides are TGTGCCAGCAGCGCTTGGCTAGTCTCTGGAAACACCATATATTTT.